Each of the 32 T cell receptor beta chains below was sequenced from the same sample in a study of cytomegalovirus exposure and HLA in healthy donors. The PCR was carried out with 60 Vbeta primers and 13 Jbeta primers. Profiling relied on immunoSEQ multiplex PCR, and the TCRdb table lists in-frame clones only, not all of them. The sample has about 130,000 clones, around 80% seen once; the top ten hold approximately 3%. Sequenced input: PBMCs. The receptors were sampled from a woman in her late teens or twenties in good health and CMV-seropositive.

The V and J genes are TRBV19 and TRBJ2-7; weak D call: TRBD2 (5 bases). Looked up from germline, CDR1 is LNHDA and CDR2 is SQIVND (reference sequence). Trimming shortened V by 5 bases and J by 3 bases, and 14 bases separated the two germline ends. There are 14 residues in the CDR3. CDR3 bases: TGTGCCAGTAGTCCAGCTGAGGGTGGCTACGAGCAGTACTTC. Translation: CASSPAEGGYEQYF.

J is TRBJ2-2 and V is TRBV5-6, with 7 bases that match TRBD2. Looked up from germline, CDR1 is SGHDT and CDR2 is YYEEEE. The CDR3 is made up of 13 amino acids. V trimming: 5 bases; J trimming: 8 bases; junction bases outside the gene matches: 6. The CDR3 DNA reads TGTGCCAGCAGGAGGGAGGGACTGGGGGAGCTGTTTTTT. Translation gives CASRREGLGELFF.

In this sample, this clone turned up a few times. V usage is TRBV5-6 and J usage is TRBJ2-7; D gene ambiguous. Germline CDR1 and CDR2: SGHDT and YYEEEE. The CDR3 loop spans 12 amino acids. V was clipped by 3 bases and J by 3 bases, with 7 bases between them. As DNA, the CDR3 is TGTGCCAGCAGCTCCTATAGCTACGAGCAGTACTTC. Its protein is CASSSYSYEQYF.

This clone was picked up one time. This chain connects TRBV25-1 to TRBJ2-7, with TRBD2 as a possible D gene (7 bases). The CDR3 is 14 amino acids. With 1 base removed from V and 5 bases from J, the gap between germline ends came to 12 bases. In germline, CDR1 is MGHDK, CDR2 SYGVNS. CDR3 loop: CASSEWGAGDEQYF. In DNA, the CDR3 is TGTGCCAGCAGTGAATGGGGGGCGGGGGACGAGCAGTACTTC.

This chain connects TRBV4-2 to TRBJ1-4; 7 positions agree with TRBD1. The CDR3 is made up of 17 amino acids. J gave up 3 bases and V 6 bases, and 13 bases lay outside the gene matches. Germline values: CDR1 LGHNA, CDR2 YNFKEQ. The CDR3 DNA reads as TGTGCCAGCAGTCCCGGGACAGTAGCAGTCGCTAATGAAAAACTGTTTTTT. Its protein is CASSPGTVAVANEKLFF.

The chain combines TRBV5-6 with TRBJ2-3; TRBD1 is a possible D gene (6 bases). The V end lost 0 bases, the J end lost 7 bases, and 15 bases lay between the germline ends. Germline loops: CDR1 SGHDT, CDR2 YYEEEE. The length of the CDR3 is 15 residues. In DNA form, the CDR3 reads TGTGCCAGCAGCTTGGTGGGGGCCCTCGAGAATACGCAGTATTTT. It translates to CASSLVGALENTQYF. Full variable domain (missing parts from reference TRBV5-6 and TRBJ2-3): DAGVTQSPTHLIKTRGQQVTLRCSPKSGHDTVSWYQQALGQGPQFIFQYYEEEERQRGNFPDRFSGHQFPNYSSELNVNALLLGDSALYLCASSLVGALENTQYFGPGTRLTVL.

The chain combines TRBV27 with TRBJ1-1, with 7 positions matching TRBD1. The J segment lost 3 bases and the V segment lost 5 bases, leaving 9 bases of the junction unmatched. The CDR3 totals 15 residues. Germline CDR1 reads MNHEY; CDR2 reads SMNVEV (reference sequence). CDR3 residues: CASSPYRGSYTEAFF. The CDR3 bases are TGTGCCAGCAGTCCATACAGGGGATCGTACACTGAAGCTTTCTTT.

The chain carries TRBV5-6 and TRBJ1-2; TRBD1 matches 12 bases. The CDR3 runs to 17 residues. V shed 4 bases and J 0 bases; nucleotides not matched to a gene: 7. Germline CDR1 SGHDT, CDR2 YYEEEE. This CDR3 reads CASSGGQGANSNYGYTF. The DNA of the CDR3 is TGTGCCAGCAGCGGGGGACAGGGGGCTAACTCTAACTATGGCTACACCTTC.

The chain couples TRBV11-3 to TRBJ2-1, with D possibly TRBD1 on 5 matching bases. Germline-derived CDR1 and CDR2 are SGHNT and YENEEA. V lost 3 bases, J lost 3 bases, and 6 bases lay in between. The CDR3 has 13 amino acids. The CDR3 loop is CASSLGRYNEQFF. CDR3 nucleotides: TGTGCCAGCAGCTTGGGGCGCTACAATGAGCAGTTCTTC.

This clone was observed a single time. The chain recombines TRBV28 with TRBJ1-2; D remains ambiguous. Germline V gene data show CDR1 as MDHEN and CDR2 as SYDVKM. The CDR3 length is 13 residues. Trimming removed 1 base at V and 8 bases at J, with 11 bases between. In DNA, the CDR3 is TGTGCCAGCAGTTTATCGCAGGTGTGGGGCTACACCTTC. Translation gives CASSLSQVWGYTF.

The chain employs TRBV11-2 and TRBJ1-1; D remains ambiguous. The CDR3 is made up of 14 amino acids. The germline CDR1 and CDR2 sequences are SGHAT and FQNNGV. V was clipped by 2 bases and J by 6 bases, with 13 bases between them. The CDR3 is CASSLIWFGSEAFF. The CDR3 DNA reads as TGTGCCAGCAGCTTAATTTGGTTCGGGTCTGAAGCTTTCTTT.

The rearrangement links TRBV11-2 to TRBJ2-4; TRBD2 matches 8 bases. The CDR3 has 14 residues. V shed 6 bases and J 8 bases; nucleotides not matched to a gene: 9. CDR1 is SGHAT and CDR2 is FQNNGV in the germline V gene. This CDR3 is CASSSYPGGDIQYF. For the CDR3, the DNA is TGTGCCAGCAGTTCGTATCCGGGGGGGGACATTCAGTACTTC.

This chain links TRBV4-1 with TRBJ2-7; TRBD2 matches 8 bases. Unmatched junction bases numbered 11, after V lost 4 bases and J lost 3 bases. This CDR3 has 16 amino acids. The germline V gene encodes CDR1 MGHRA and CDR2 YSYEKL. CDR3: CASSRGTGTSFYEQYF. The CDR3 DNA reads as TGCGCCAGCAGCCGGGGAACCGGGACTAGTTTCTACGAGCAGTACTTC.

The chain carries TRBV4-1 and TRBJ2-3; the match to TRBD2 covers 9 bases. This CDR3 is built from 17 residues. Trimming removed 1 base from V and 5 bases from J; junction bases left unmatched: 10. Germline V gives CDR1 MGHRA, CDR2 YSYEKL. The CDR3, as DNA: TGCGCCAGCAGCCAAGGCCCGTCGCGGGGGGGCCAAGATACGCAGTATTTT. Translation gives CASSQGPSRGGQDTQYF.

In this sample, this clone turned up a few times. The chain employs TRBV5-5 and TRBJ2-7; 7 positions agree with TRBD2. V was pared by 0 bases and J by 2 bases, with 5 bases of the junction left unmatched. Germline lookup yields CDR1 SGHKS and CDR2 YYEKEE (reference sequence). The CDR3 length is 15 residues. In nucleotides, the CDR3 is TGTGCCAGCAGCTTGGCGGGCGGGGGTACCTACGAGCAGTACTTC. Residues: CASSLAGGGTYEQYF.

CDR3 nucleotide sequence: TGTGCCAGCCGACAGGCGGGTGAGCAGTTCTTC. This gives the protein CASRQAGEQFF. V gene TRBV2 combines with J gene TRBJ2-1; tentatively, D is TRBD1 (6 bases). CDR1 is SNHLY and CDR2 is FYNNEI in the germline V gene. Trimming removed 8 bases at V and 9 bases at J, with 11 bases between. There are 11 residues in the CDR3.

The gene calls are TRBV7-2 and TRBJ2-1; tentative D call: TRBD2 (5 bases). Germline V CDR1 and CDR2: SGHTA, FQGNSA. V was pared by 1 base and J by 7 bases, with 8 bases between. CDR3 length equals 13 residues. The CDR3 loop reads CASSLGGWNEQFF. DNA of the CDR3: TGTGCCAGCAGCTTAGGCGGGTGGAATGAGCAGTTCTTC.

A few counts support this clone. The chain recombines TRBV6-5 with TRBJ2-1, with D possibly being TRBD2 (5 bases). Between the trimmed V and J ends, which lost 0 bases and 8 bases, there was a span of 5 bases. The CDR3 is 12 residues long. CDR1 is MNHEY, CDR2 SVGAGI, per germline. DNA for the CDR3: TGTGCCAGCAGTTACTCGGAGGATGAGCAGTTCTTC. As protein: CASSYSEDEQFF.

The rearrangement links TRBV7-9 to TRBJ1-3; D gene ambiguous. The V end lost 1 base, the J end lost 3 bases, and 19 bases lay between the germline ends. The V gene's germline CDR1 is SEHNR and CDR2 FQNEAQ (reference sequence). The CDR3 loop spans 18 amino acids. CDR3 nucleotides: TGTGCCAGCAGCTTAGTAAAGGTGTTGGGCAGCTATGGAAACACCATATATTTT. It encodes CASSLVKVLGSYGNTIYF.

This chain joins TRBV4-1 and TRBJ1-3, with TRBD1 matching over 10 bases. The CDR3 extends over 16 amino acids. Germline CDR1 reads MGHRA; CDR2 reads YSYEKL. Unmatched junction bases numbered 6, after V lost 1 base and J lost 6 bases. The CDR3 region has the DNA TGCGCCAGCAGCCAAGGACAGGGGGCCGGGAAAAACACCATATATTTT. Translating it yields CASSQGQGAGKNTIYF.

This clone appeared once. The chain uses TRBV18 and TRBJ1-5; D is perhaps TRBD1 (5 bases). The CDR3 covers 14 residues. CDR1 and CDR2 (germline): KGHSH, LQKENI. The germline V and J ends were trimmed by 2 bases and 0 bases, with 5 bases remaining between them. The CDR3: CASSPGASNQPQHF. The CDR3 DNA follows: TGTGCCAGCTCACCAGGGGCTAGCAATCAGCCCCAGCATTTT. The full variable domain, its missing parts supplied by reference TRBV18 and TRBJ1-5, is NAGVMQNPRHLVRRRGQEARLRCSPMKGHSHVYWYRQLPEEGLKFMVYLQKENIIDESGMPKERFSAEFPKEGPSILRIQQVVRGDSAAYFCASSPGASNQPQHFGDGTRLSIL.

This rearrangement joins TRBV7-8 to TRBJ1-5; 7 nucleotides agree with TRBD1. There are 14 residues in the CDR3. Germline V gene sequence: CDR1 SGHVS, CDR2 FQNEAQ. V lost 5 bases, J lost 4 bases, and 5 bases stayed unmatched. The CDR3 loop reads CASSRGTDNQPQHF. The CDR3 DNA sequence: TGTGCCAGCAGCCGAGGGACAGATAATCAGCCCCAGCATTTT.

DNA of the CDR3: TGTGCCAGCAGCGTTAGCGGGGGGGACAATGAGCAGTTCTTC. Protein product: CASSVSGGDNEQFF. The J gene is TRBJ2-1, the V gene TRBV9; 11 bases fit TRBD2. J was trimmed by 5 bases and V by 2 bases; bases with no gene match: 0. The germline gives CDR1 SGDLS, CDR2 YYNGEE. The CDR3 consists of 14 residues.

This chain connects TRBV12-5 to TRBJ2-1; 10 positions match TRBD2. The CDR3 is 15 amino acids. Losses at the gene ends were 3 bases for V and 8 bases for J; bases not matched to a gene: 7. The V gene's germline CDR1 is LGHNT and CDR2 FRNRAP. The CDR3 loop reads CASGFTSGAQYEQFF. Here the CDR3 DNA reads TGTGCTAGTGGTTTTACTAGCGGGGCTCAATATGAGCAGTTCTTC.

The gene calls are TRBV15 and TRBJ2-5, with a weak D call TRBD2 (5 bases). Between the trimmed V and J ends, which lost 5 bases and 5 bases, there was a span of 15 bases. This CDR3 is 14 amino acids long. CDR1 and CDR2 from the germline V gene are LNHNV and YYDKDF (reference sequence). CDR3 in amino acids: CATSPEGYSETQYF. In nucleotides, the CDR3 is TGTGCCACCAGCCCAGAGGGCTACAGCGAGACCCAGTACTTC.

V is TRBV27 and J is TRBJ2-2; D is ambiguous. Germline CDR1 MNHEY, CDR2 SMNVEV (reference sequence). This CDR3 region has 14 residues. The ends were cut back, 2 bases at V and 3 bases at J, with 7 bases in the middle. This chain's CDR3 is CASSLGQDTGELFF. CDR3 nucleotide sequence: TGTGCCAGCAGTTTAGGGCAGGACACCGGGGAGCTGTTTTTT.

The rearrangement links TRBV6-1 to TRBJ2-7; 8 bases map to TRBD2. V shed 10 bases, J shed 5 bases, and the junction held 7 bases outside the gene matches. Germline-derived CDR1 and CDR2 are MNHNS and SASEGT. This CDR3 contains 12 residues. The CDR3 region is CATRPAGDEQYF. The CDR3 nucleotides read TGTGCCACCCGACCAGCGGGGGACGAGCAGTACTTC.

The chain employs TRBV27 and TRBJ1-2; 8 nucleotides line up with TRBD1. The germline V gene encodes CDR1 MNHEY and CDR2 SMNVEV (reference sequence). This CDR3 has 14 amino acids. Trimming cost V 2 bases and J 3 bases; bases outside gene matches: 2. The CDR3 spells CASSLTGQDYGYTF. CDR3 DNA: TGTGCCAGCAGTTTAACGGGACAGGACTATGGCTACACCTTC.

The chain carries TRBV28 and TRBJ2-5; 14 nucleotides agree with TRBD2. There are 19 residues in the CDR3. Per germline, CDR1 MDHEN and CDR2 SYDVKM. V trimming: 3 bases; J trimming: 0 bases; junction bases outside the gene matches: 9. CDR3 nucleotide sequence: TGTGCCAGCAGTTTCTCCGGGAGACTAGCGGGGGGGGACCAAGAGACCCAGTACTTC. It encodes CASSFSGRLAGGDQETQYF. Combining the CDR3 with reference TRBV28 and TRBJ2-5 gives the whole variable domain DVKVTQSSRYLVKRTGEKVFLECVQDMDHENMFWYRQDPGLGLRLIYFSYDVKMKEKGDIPEGYSVSREKKERFSLILESASTNQTSMYLCASSFSGRLAGGDQETQYFGPGTRLLVL.

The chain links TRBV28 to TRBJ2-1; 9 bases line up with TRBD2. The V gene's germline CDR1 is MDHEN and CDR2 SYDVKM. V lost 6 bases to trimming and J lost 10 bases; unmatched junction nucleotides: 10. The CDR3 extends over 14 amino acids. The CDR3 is CASRRAGGSEEQFF. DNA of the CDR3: TGTGCCAGCAGGCGAGCGGGGGGTAGCGAGGAGCAGTTCTTC.

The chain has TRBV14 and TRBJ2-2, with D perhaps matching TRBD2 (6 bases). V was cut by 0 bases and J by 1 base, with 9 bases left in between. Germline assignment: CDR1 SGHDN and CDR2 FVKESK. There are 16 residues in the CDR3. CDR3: CASSQEWGVNTGELFF. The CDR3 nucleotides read TGTGCCAGCAGCCAAGAATGGGGGGTGAACACCGGGGAGCTGTTTTTT.

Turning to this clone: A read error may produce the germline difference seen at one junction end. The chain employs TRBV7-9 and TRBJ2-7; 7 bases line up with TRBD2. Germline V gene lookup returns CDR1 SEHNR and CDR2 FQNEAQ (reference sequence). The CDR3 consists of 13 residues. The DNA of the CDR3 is TGTTCCAGCAGCGTTGGGGAGGGCTACGAGCAGTACTTC. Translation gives CSSSVGEGYEQYF.